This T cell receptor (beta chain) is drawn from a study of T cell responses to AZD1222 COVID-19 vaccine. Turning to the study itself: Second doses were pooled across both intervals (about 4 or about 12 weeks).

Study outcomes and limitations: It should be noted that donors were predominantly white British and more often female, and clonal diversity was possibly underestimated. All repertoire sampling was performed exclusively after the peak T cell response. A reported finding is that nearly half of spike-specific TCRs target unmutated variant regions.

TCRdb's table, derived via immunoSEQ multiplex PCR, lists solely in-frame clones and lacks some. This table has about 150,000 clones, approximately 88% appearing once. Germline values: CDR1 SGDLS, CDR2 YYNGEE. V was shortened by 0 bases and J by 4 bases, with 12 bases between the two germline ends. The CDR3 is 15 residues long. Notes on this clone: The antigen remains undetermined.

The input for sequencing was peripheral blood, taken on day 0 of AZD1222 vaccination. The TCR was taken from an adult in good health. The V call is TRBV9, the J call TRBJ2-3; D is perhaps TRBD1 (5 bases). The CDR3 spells CASSVDGRVADTQYF. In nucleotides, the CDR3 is TGTGCCAGCAGCGTAGACGGCAGGGTAGCAGATACGCAGTATTTT.